These 14 T cell receptor beta chains originate from one sample sequenced in a study of T cell repertoires in cytomegalovirus infection. TCRdb analysed the reads with MiXCR anew, one entry per CDR3 protein. The sample has around 450,000 distinct CDR3 sequences; approximately 10% are singletons. The sample taken for sequencing was PBMCs. The receptors originated from a human donor in good health (CMV status not recorded). Some clones in this sample may be carry-over from other donors' samples.

A remark on this clonotype: This may be a read error: a much more frequent sequence differs by one nucleotide. The conserved phenylalanine or tryptophan is not found at the CDR3 terminus, so this likely reflects a read error. V usage is TRBV5-1 and J usage is TRBJ1-1; no clear D gene. The V gene's germline CDR1 is SGHRS and CDR2 YFSETQ. V lost 4 bases, J lost 1 base, and 14 bases lay in between. The CDR3 contains 15 residues. CDR3 loop: CASSPGGISNTEAFL. CDR3 DNA: TGCGCCAGCAGCCCCGGAGGTATATCGAACACTGAAGCTTTCTTA.

This clonotype showed up many times. V gene TRBV7-9 combines with J gene TRBJ2-7, with 8 bases fitting TRBD1. Germline lookup yields CDR1 SEHNR and CDR2 FQNEAQ (reference sequence). The CDR3 consists of 13 residues. Losses at the gene ends were 9 bases for V and 1 base for J; bases not matched to a gene: 5. The DNA of the CDR3 is TGTGCCAGTAAACAGGGGGGATCCTACGAGCAGTACTTC. It encodes CASKQGGSYEQYF.

The chain joins TRBV29-1 to TRBJ2-2; D is uncertain. In germline, CDR1 is SQVTM, CDR2 ANQGSEA. The CDR3 is 13 residues long. The ends were cut back, 3 bases at V and 2 bases at J, with 7 bases in the middle. The CDR3 loop is CSVDSENTGELFF. The DNA of the CDR3 is TGCAGCGTTGACTCAGAAAACACCGGGGAGCTGTTTTTT.

The chain is built from TRBV15 and TRBJ2-1, with 7 bases that match TRBD1. Germline V lookup: CDR1 LNHNV, CDR2 YYDKDF (reference sequence). The CDR3 runs to 14 residues. V lost 3 bases and J lost 7; bases outside the gene matches: 6. This CDR3 is CATSRSDRRNEQFF. CDR3 in DNA: TGTGCCACCAGCAGGTCGGACAGGAGAAATGAGCAGTTCTTC.

CDR3 in DNA: TGTGCCAGCAGTTACTCGTCAACAGGAACCTACGAGCAGTACTTC. It specifies CASSYSSTGTYEQYF. J is TRBJ2-7 and V is TRBV6-2 or TRBV6-3; tentatively, D is TRBD1 (5 bases). Germline CDR1 is MNHEY and CDR2 is SVGEGT. Trimming took 0 bases from V and 2 from J, leaving 11 bases between them. The CDR3 spans 15 residues.

In this sample, this clonotype turned up many times. The chain has TRBV7-9 and TRBJ2-1; 7 nucleotides line up with TRBD2. With V trimmed by 5 bases and J by 1 base, 5 bases remained unmatched. The CDR3 runs to 15 residues. The germline V gene encodes CDR1 SEHNR and CDR2 FQNEAQ (reference sequence). This CDR3 is CASSPASGSYNEQFF. DNA of the CDR3: TGTGCCAGCAGCCCGGCTAGCGGATCCTACAATGAGCAGTTCTTC.

Turning to this clonotype: The germline gene is not matched at one end of the junction; a read error may be the cause. The chain has TRBV20-1 and TRBJ2-1; D is possibly TRBD1 or TRBD2 (5 bases each). The CDR3 is 15 residues long. From germline, CDR1 is DFQATT and CDR2 SNEGSKA (reference sequence). CDR3 in amino acids: CGARLIRDRYNEQFF. Here the CDR3 DNA reads TGCGGTGCTAGACTAATCCGGGACCGTTACAATGAGCAGTTCTTC.

This clonotype was seen many times. This chain uses TRBV11-2 with TRBJ1-5; 7 bases match TRBD1. The CDR3 consists of 14 residues. From germline, CDR1 is SGHAT and CDR2 FQNNGV. V lost 3 bases, J lost 4 bases, and 3 bases stayed unmatched. CDR3 DNA: TGTGCCAGCAGCTTCGACAGGGTAAATCAGCCCCAGCATTTT. This gives the protein CASSFDRVNQPQHF.

This clonotype came up many times. The V and J genes are TRBV24-1 and TRBJ2-3, with TRBD2 matching 12 bases. J gave up 3 bases and V 6 bases, and 3 bases lay outside the gene matches. Germline assignment: CDR1 KGHDR and CDR2 SFDVKD. CDR3 size: 15 residues. CDR3 sequence reads: CATSRTSGKTDTQYF. The CDR3 DNA follows: TGTGCCACCAGTCGGACTAGCGGGAAGACAGATACGCAGTATTTT.

This clonotype came up many times. V and J are TRBV4-1 and TRBJ2-1; 12 bases are shared with TRBD1. CDR1 is MGHRA, CDR2 YSYEKL, per germline. V shed 3 bases and J 6 bases; nucleotides not matched to a gene: 12. This CDR3 spans 18 amino acids. DNA of the CDR3: TGCGCCAGCAGCCAGCCGCTACAGGGACAGGGGGCTCGCAATGAGCAGTTCTTC. This codes for CASSQPLQGQGARNEQFF.

V usage is TRBV29-1 and J usage is TRBJ2-3, with D unresolved. CDR3 size: 11 residues. Looked up from germline, CDR1 is SQVTM and CDR2 is ANQGSEA. V dropped 4 bases and J dropped 5 bases, with 7 bases sitting between them. CDR3 nucleotide sequence: TGCAGCGTTGTCCGAGGAGATACGCAGTATTTT. The encoded protein is CSVVRGDTQYF.

There are many counts of this clonotype. The rearrangement joins TRBV28 to TRBJ1-6; D unresolved. Trimming shortened V by 4 bases and J by 10 bases, and 8 bases separated the two germline ends. CDR1 is MDHEN, CDR2 SYDVKM, per germline. The CDR3 covers 12 residues. CDR3 protein: CASSSNRSPLHF. The CDR3 nucleotides are TGTGCCAGCAGTTCTAACCGATCACCCCTCCACTTT.

This clonotype was counted only a few times. The J gene is TRBJ2-5, the V gene TRBV29-1, with 10 bases fitting TRBD2. The germline gives CDR1 SQVTM, CDR2 ANQGSEA. V dropped 7 bases and J dropped 5; count of bases not matched to a gene: 13. The CDR3 extends over 15 amino acids. The CDR3 DNA sequence: TGCAGCGCCCCAGGAGCGGGAGGGCCCGGGGAGACCCAGTACTTC. The encoded protein is CSAPGAGGPGETQYF.

This clonotype was detected many times. V and J are TRBV7-8 and TRBJ1-6; D uncertain. The germline V gene has CDR1 SGHVS and CDR2 FQNEAQ. The CDR3 contains 14 residues. V lost 1 base and J 9 bases, leaving 10 bases between the germline ends. CDR3 residues: CASSLGTGGSPLHF. The CDR3 DNA follows: TGTGCCAGCAGCTTAGGGACGGGTGGTTCACCCCTCCACTTT. The full variable domain, in which reference TRBV7-8 and TRBJ1-6 provide the parts outside the CDR3, is GAGVSQSPRYKVAKRGQDVALRCDPISGHVSLFWYQQALGQGPEFLTYFQNEAQLDKSGLPSDRFFAERPEGSVSTLKIQRTQQEDSAVYLCASSLGTGGSPLHFGNGTRLTVT.